Listed below are T cell receptor beta chains from one sample, sequenced in a study of spatial heterogeneity in lung cancer. TCRdb analysed the 5' RACE reads with MiXCR anew, one entry per CDR3 protein. The sample lists around 100,000 distinct CDR3 sequences, 4.4% seen once, with around 20% in the top ten. Specimen: lung tumor tissue, collected at surgery. Receptors originate from a male donor with early-stage non-small cell lung cancer. Each CDR3 is given with its conserved first and last residue. Fields, in order: V gene, clone size, J gene, D gene, CDR3 DNA, CDR3 protein. D genes are given only for firm matches. Not every row has a clone size; where given, it reads once, few, many or a size class.

TRBV28	many	TRBJ2-3	NA	TGTGCCAGCAGCCGCCTCACAGATACGCAGTATTTT	CASSRLTDTQYF
TRBV5-1	many	TRBJ1-3	NA	TGCGCCAGCAGCGTTGACAGTCCGAGCTCTGGAAACACCATATATTTT	CASSVDSPSSGNTIYF
TRBV7-9	few	TRBJ2-5	TRBD2	TGTGCCAGCAGCTTTGATCCGGGAGGGCAAGAGACCCAGTACTTC	CASSFDPGGQETQYF
TRBV6-1	NA	TRBJ2-1	NA	TGTGCCAGCAGTGAGTTACGATTCAATGAGCAGTTCTTC	CASSELRFNEQFF
TRBV6-1	few	TRBJ1-2	NA	TGTGCCAGTACCGGGCCCGAGATTAACTATGGCTACACCTTC	CASTGPEINYGYTF
TRBV6-6	few	TRBJ2-2	NA	TGTGCCAGCTCATCCGGGAGACACACCGGGGAGCTGTTTTTT	CASSSGRHTGELFF
TRBV4-1	NA	TRBJ2-5	TRBD2	TGCGCCAGCAGCCAGTGTGCTGGGACTAGCGGACAAGAGACCCAGTACTTC	CASSQCAGTSGQETQYF
TRBV27	many	TRBJ1-5	TRBD1	TGTGCCAGCAGTCCACCCCAGACAGGGAAAGTCAATCAGCCCCAGCATTTT	CASSPPQTGKVNQPQHF
TRBV2	many	TRBJ1-1	NA	TGTGCCAGCAAATCGGGGGGGCTGAACACTGAAGCTTTCTTT	CASKSGGLNTEAFF
TRBV3-1	many	TRBJ2-1	TRBD2	TGTGCCAGCAGCCAAGTCCTACTAGCGGGGGGGTCCAATGAGCAGTTCTTC	CASSQVLLAGGSNEQFF
TRBV20-1	many	TRBJ2-7	NA	TGCAGTGCTAGAGAAAGGGATTTGGACGAGCAGTACTTC	CSARERDLDEQYF
TRBV6-5	many	TRBJ2-6	NA	TGTGCCAGCAGCTCACTAACATCCGGGGGCTCTGGGGCCAACGTCCTGACTTTC	CASSSLTSGGSGANVLTF
TRBV14	many	TRBJ2-1	TRBD2	TGTGCCAGCAGCCAACACCTAGCGGGAGGAGGTGGCAATGAGCAGTTCTTC	CASSQHLAGGGGNEQFF
TRBV7-9	many	TRBJ2-1	NA	TGTGCCAGCAGCCCGAGTGAGCTTAGGCAGTTCTTC	CASSPSELRQFF
TRBV7-9	many	TRBJ1-1	TRBD1	TGTGCCGCAGGTCAAGCAGGGGGCACTGAAGCTTTCTTT	CAAGQAGGTEAFF
TRBV7-2	NA	TRBJ1-5	NA	TGTGCCAGCAGCTCCCGGCAAGGTCAGCCCCAGCATTTT	CASSSRQGQPQHF
TRBV20-1	many	TRBJ2-5	TRBD2	TGCAGTGCTCCGGACCCGACTAGCGGGATCCAAGAGACCCAGTACTTC	CSAPDPTSGIQETQYF
TRBV2	NA	TRBJ2-6	NA	TGTGCCAGCACCAAAGCTCCGGTAGATGGGGCCAACGTCCTGACTTTC	CASTKAPVDGANVLTF